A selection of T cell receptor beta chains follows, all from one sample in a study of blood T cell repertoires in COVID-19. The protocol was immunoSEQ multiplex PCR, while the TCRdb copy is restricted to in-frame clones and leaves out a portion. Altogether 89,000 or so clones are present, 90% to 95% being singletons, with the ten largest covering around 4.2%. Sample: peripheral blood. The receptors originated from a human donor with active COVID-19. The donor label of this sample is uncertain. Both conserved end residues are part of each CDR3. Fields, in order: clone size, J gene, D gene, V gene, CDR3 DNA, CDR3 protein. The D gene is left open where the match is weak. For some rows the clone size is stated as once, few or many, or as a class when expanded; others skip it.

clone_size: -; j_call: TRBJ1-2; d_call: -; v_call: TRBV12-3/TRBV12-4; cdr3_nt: TGTGCCAGCAGTTTGAGGGATTCTTATGGCTACACCTTC; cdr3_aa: CASSLRDSYGYTF
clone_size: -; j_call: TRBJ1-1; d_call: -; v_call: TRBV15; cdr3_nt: TGTGCCACCAGCAAAACGGGTTCGAACACTGAAGCTTTCTTT; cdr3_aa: CATSKTGSNTEAFF
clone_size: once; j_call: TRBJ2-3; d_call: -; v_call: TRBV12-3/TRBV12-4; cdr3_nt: TGTGCCAGCAGCTACAGGGACGCAGATACGCAGTATTTT; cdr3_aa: CASSYRDADTQYF
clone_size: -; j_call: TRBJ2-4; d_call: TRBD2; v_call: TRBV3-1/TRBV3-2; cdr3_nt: TGTGCCAGCAGCCCACGGACTAGCGGGATGGTTCGAAACATTCAGTACTTC; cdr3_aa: CASSPRTSGMVRNIQYF
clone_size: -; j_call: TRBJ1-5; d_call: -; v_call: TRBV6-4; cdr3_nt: TGTGCCAGCAGCCAACAAGGGGGGGATCAGCCCCAGCATTTT; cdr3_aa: CASSQQGGDQPQHF
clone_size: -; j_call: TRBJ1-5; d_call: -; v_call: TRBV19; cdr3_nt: TGTGCCACCCCAGGGAGGGGAGATCAGCCCCAGCATTTT; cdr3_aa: CATPGRGDQPQHF
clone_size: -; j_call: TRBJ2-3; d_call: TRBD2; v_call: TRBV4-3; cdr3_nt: TGCGCCAGCAGCCAAGTTGGTCAGCGGGCTAGCGGGAGTATAAATACGCAGTATTTT; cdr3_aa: CASSQVGQRASGSINTQYF
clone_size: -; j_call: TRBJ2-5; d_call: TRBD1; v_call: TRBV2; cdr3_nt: TGTGCCAGCAGTGAAGCGTGGACAGGGCAAGAGACCCAGTACTTC; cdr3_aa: CASSEAWTGQETQYF
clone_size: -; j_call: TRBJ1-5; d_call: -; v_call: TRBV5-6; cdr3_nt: TGTGCCAGCAGCTTGGGACAGCCGAATCAGCCCCAGCATTTT; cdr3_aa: CASSLGQPNQPQHF
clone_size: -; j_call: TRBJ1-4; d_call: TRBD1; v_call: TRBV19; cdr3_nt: TGTGCCAGTGAGGGACAGGGGGCTGTGGAGGAAAAACTGTTTTTT; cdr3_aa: CASEGQGAVEEKLFF
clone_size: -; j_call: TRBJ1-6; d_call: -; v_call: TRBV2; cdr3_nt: TGTGCCAGCAGTGCTCACAGCTCCTCCTATAATTCACCCCTCCACTTT; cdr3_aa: CASSAHSSSYNSPLHF
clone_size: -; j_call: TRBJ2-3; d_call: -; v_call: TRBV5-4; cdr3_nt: TGTGCCAGCAGCCCGGGGAGCACAGATACGCAGTATTTT; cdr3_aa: CASSPGSTDTQYF
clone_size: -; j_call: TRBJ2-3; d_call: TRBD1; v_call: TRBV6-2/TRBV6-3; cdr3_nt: TGTGCCAGCAGTTACGCGACGGGGACAGGGGGAACAGATACGCAGTATTTT; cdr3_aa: CASSYATGTGGTDTQYF
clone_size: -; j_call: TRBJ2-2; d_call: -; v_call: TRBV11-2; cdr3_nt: TGTGCCAGCAGCTCGGGGGACAGGAACACCGGGGAGCTGTTTTTT; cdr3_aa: CASSSGDRNTGELFF
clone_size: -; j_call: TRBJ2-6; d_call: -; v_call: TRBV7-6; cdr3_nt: TGTGCCAGCAGCTTCCCGGCGCAGGCTGGTGGGGCCAACGTCCTGACTTTC; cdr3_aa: CASSFPAQAGGANVLTF
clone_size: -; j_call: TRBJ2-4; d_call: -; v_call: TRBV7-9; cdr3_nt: TGTGCCAGCAGCTCCAAGGACAGAGTTAAAAACATTCAGTACTTC; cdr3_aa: CASSSKDRVKNIQYF
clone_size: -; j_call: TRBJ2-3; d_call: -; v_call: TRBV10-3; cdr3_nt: TGTGCCATCAGCGAACGCGAGGTGCTAGATACGCAGTATTTT; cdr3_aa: CAISEREVLDTQYF
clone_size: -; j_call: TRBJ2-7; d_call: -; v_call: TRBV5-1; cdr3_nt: TGCGCCAGCAGCTTGTCAGGCAGACCCTACGAGCAGTACTTC; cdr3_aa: CASSLSGRPYEQYF
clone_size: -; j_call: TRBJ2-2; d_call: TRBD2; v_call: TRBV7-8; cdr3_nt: TGTGCCAGCAGCTTATTCTTCGGGTCTGGGAAGCGGGAGGGGGTCGCCGGGGAGCTGTTTTTT; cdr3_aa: CASSLFFGSGKREGVAGELFF
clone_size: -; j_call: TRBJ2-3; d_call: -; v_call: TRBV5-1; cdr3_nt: TGCGCCAGCAGCTCCGGACAGCCGGGGGGAGATACGCAGTATTTT; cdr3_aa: CASSSGQPGGDTQYF
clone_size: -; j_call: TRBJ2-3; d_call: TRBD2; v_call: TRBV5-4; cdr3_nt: TGTGCCAGCAGCGGCCGGGAGGTCACAGATACGCAGTATTTT; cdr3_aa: CASSGREVTDTQYF
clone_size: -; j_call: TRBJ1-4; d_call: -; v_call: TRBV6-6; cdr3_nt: TGTGCCAGCAGTGGAAGCCGAGGGGGTAGGGAAAAACTGTTTTTT; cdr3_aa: CASSGSRGGREKLFF
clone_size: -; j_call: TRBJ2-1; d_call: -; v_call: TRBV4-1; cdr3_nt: TGCGCCAGCAGCCATTATGGGAGGGGGGCGGTGTACAATGAGCAGTTCTTC; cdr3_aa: CASSHYGRGAVYNEQFF
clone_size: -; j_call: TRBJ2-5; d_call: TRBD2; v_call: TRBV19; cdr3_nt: TGTGCCAGTAGTATAGGCCCCCGCGGGAGCGACCAGTACTTC; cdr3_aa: CASSIGPRGSDQYF
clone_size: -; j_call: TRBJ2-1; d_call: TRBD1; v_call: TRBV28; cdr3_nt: TGTGCCAGCAGTTTGACAGGGGGCCCCAATGAGCAGTTCTTC; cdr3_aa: CASSLTGGPNEQFF
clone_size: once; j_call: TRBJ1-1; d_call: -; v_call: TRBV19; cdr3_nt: TGTGCCAGTAGTATACTATCGGGGGGAGGAGGGACTGAAGCTTTCTTT; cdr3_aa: CASSILSGGGGTEAFF
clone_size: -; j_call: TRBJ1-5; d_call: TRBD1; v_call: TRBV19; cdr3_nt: TGTGCCAGTAGTATAGATCTCCCAGGGACAGGGTTTGACCAGCCCCAGCATTTT; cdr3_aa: CASSIDLPGTGFDQPQHF
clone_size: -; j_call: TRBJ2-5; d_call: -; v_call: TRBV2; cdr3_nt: TGTGCCACCGGAGACTCCCCACTTATGGCCCAGTACTTC; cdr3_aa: CATGDSPLMAQYF
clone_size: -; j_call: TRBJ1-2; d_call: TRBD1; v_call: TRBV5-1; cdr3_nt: TGCGCCAGCAGCAGAGACAGGGCCCGGGGGAACTATGGCTACACCTTC; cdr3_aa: CASSRDRARGNYGYTF
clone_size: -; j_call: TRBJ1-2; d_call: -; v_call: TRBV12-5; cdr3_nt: TGTGCTAGTGGTGCAATACAGGGTAGTGGCTACACCTTC; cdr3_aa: CASGAIQGSGYTF
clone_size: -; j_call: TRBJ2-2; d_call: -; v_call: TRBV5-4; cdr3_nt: TGTGCCAGCAGCTTGGCTGGGCGGGGTAGAAGGGAGCTGTTTTTT; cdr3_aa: CASSLAGRGRRELFF
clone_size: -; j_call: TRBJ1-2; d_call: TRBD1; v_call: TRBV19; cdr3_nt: TGTGCCAGTAGTATAAGCCGACAGGGGGCTAACTATGGCTACACCTTC; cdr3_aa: CASSISRQGANYGYTF
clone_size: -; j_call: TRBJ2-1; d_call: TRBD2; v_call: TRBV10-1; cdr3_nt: TGCGCCAGCAGTGAGTCAGCGGGACCGGGGGATGAGCAGTTCTTC; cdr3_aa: CASSESAGPGDEQFF
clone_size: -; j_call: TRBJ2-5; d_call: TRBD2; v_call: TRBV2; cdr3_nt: TGTGCCAGCAGTGAAAATTTGGCGGGGGGGATACAAGAGACCCAGTACTTC; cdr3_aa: CASSENLAGGIQETQYF
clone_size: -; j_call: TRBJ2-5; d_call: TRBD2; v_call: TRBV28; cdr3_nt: TGTGCCAGCTTAGAGGCGGGAGGGCAAGAGACCCAGTACTTC; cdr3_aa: CASLEAGGQETQYF
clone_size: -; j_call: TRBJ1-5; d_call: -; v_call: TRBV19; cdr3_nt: TGTGCCAGTAGTTTCCTTAGTAAGGGGTTATGGAATCAGCCCCAGCATTTT; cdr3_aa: CASSFLSKGLWNQPQHF
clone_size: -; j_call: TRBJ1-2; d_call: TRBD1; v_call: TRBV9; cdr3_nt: TGTGCCAGCAGCGTCGGCAGGGGGCTCCTCGGCTATGGCTACACCTTC; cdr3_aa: CASSVGRGLLGYGYTF
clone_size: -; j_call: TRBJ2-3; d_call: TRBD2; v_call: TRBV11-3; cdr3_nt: TGTGCCAGCAGCCTAGCGGGGGGGACCATGGATACGCAGTATTTT; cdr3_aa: CASSLAGGTMDTQYF
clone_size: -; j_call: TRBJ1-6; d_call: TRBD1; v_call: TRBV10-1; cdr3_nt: TGCGCCACTAACCTGAGGGACAGGGTTTTATTTGATTCACCCCTCCACTTT; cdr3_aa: CATNLRDRVLFDSPLHF
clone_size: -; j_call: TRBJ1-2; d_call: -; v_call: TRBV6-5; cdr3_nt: TGTGCCAGCGTGGGGCGGGGCGGATCTAACTATGGCTACACCTTC; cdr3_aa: CASVGRGGSNYGYTF
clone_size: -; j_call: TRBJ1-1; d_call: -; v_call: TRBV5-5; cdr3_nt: TGTGCCAGCAGCTTGGGCCATTCCTATCCAAGCACTGAAGCTTTCTTT; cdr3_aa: CASSLGHSYPSTEAFF
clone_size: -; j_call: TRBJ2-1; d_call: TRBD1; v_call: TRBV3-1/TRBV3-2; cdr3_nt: TGTGCCAGCAGCTACGGGACAGGAGTTTACAATGAGCAGTTCTTC; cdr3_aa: CASSYGTGVYNEQFF
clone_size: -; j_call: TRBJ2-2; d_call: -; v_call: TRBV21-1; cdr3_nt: TGTGCCAGCACCGAAGGGGGCGGGGAGCTGTTTTTT; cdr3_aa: CASTEGGGELFF
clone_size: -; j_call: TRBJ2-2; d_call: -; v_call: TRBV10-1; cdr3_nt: TGCGCCAGCAGCCAGAACACCGGGGAGCTGTTTTTT; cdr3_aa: CASSQNTGELFF
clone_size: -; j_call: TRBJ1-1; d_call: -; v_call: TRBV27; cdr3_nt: TGTGCCAGCAGAAGAAGCGGGGTTACTGAAGCTTTCTTT; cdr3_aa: CASRRSGVTEAFF
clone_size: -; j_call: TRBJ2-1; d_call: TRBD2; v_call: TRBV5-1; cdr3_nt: TGCGCCAGCAGCTTGGGACTAGCGGGAGCCCGGTCCTACAATGAGCAGTTCTTC; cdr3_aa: CASSLGLAGARSYNEQFF
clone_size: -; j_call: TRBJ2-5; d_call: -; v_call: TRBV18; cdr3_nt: TGTGCCAGCTCACCACCGACAGGGAGGGAGACCCAGTACTTC; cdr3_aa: CASSPPTGRETQYF
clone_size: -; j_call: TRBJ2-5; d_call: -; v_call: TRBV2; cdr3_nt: TGTGCCAGCAGCCAGGCAGTCCAAGAGACCCAGTACTTC; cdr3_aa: CASSQAVQETQYF
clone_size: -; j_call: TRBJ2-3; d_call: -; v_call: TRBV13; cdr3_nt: TGTGCCAGCAGCCCCAGACAGTTTAGCACAGATACGCAGTATTTT; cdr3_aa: CASSPRQFSTDTQYF
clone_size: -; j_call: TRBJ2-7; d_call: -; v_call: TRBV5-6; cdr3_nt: TGTGCCAGCAGCCAACGTGCAGGGGTGAAGCAGTACTTC; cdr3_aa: CASSQRAGVKQYF
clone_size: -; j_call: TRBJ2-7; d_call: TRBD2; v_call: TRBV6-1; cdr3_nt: TGTGCCAGCAGTGAATCCCCTAGCGGAACCTACGAGCAGTACTTC; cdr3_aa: CASSESPSGTYEQYF
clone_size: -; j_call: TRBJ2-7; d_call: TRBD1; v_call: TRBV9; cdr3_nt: TGTGCCAGCAGCGGCCGAGGACAGGGGGCCTACGAGCAGTACTTC; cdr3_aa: CASSGRGQGAYEQYF
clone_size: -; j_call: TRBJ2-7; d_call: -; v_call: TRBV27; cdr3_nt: TGTGCCAGCAGTTTGAAGGGGTCCACCGAGCAGTACTTC; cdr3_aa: CASSLKGSTEQYF